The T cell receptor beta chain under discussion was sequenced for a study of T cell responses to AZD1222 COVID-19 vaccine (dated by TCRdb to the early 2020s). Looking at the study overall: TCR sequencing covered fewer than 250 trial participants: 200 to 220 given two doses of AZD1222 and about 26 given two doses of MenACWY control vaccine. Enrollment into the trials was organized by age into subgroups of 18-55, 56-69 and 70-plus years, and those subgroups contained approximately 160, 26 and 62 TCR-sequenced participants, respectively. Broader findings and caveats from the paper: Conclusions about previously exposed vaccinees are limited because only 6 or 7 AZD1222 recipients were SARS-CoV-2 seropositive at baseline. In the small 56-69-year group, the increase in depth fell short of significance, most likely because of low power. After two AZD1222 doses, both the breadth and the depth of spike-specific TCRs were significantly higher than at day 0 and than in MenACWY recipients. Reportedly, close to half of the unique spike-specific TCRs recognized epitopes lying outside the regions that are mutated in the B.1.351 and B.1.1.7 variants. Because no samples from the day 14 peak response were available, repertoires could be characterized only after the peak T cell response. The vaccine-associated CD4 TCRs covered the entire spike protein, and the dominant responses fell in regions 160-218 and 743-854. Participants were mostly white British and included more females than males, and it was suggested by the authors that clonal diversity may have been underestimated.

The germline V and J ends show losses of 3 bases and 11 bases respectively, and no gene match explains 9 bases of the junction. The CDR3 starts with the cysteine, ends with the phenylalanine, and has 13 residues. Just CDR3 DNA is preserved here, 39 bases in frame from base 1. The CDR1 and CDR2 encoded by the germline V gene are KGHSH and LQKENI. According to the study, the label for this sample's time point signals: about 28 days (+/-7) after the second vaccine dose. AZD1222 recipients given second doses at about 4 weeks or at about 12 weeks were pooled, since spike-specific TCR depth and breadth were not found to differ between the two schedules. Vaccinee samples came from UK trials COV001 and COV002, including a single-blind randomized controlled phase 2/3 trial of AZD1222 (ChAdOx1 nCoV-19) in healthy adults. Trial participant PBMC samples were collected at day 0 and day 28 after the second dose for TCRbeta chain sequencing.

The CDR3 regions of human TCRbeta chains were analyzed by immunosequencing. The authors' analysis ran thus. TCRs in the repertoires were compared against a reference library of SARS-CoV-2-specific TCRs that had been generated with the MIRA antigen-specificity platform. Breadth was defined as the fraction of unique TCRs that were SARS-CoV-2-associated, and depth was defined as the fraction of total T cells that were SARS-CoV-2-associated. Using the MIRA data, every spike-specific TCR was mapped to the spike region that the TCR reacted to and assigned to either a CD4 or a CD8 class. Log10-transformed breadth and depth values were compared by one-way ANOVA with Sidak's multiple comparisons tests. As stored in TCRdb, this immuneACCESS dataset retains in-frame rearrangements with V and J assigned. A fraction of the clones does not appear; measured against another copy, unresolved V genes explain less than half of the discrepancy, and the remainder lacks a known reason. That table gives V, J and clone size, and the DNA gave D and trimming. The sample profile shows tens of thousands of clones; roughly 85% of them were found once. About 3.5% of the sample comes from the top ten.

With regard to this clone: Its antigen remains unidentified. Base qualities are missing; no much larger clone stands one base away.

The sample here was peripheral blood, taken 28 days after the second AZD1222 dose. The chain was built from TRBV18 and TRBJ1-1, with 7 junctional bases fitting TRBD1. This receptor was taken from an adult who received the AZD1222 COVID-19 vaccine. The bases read TGTGCCAGCTCACCCGACAGGGATTTGGAGGCTTTCTTT. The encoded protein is CASSPDRDLEAFF.